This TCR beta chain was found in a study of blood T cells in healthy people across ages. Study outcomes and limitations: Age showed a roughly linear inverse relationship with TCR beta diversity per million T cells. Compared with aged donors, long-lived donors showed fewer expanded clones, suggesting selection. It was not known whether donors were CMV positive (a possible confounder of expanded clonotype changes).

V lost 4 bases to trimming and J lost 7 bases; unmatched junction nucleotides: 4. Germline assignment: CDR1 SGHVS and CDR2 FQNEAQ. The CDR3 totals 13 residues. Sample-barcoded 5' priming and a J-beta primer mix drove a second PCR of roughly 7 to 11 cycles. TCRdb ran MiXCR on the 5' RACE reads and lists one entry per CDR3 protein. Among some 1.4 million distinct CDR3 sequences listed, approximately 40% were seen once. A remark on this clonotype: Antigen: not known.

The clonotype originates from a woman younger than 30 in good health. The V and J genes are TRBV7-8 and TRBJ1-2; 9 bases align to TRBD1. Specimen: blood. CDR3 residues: CASSWGQGSGYTF. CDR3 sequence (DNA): TGTGCCAGCAGCTGGGGACAGGGTAGTGGCTACACCTTC.